This passage covers 17 T cell receptor beta chains from one sample sequenced in a study of blood T cell repertoires in COVID-19. Measured with immunoSEQ multiplex PCR; TCRdb has only the in-frame clones, and not every one. The sample lists approximately 130,000 clones, around 86% occurring once. Sequencing was carried out using peripheral blood. The receptors stem from a woman in her sixties with active or convalescent COVID-19.

The CDR3 region is CASSQGPVGAPGELFF. The CDR3 DNA sequence: TGCGCCAGCAGCCAAGGACCCGTGGGGGCCCCCGGGGAGCTGTTTTTT. This rearrangement joins TRBV4-1 to TRBJ2-2; D possibly corresponds to TRBD1 (6 bases). CDR1 and CDR2 (germline): MGHRA, YSYEKL. V lost 1 base and J lost 6, with 15 bases in between. This CDR3 spans 16 amino acids.

The chain combines TRBV2 with TRBJ1-2, with 7 bases that match TRBD1. The CDR3 spans 12 residues. J gave up 7 bases and V 6 bases, and 5 bases lay outside the gene matches. The V gene's germline CDR1 is SNHLY and CDR2 FYNNEI. For the CDR3, the DNA is TGTGCCAGCAGGGTGGGACAGAGTGGCTACACCTTC. It translates to CASRVGQSGYTF.

The rearrangement joins TRBV27 to TRBJ2-1; D might be TRBD1 (7 bases). Per germline, CDR1 MNHEY and CDR2 SMNVEV (reference sequence). This CDR3 is built from 15 residues. The V end was cut by 3 bases, the J end by 0 bases, with 9 bases between. CDR3 coding DNA: TGTGCCAGCAGTTTCAGGGGGGTCTCCTACAATGAGCAGTTCTTC. Translation gives CASSFRGVSYNEQFF.

The chain is built from TRBV3-1 (or the pseudogene TRBV3-2) and TRBJ2-3, with 11 bases matching TRBD2. Germline-derived CDR1 and CDR2 are LGHDT and YNNKEL (reference sequence). The CDR3 runs to 19 residues. The V gene end was trimmed by 0 bases and the J gene end by 2 bases; junction bases not matched to a gene: 10. The CDR3 is CASSQDGLAGGDPTDTQYF. CDR3 sequence (DNA): TGTGCCAGCAGCCAAGATGGGTTAGCGGGAGGGGATCCCACAGATACGCAGTATTTT.

This clone was counted a single time. The CDR3 is CASSRTASNYGYTF. The CDR3 DNA reads TGTGCCAGCAGCCGGACAGCCTCTAACTATGGCTACACCTTC. This sequence joins TRBV6-5 and TRBJ1-2; tentative D call: TRBD1 (6 bases). The CDR3 consists of 14 residues. Germline CDR1 reads MNHEY; CDR2 reads SVGAGI. The germline V and J ends were trimmed by 6 bases and 0 bases, with 11 bases remaining between them.

The rearrangement links TRBV7-2 to TRBJ1-2; D not resolved. The germline CDR1 and CDR2 sequences are SGHTA and FQGNSA. This CDR3 comprises 15 residues. V was clipped by 5 bases and J by 9 bases, with 22 bases between them. In nucleotides, the CDR3 is TGTGCCAGCAGCCGGAGCTCCGGGTTGGCAGTTAGCTACACCTTC. This codes for CASSRSSGLAVSYTF.

The chain has TRBV19 and TRBJ1-2; TRBD1 might be the D (5 bases). V was cut by 0 bases and J by 2 bases, with 7 bases left in between. The CDR3 has 14 amino acids. Per germline, CDR1 LNHDA and CDR2 SQIVND (reference sequence). This CDR3 is CASSIDRQNYGYTF. CDR3 bases: TGTGCCAGTAGTATAGATCGACAGAACTATGGCTACACCTTC. Based on the CDR3 plus reference TRBV19 and TRBJ1-2, the full variable domain is DGGITQSPKYLFRKEGQNVTLSCEQNLNHDAMYWYRQDPGQGLRLIYYSQIVNDFQKGDIAEGYSVSREKKESFPLTVTSAQKNPTAFYLCASSIDRQNYGYTFGSGTRLTVV.

The chain has TRBV6-6 and TRBJ1-5; 9 nucleotides line up with TRBD1. There are 16 residues in the CDR3. CDR1 is MNHNY, CDR2 SVGAGI, per germline (reference sequence). Trimming took 3 bases from V and 0 from J; bases not matched to a gene: 3. The CDR3 is CASSYWTGDSNQPQHF. In DNA form, the CDR3 reads TGTGCCAGCAGTTATTGGACAGGGGATAGCAATCAGCCCCAGCATTTT.

In DNA, the CDR3 is TGTGCCAGTAGTATAGGGACAGTCTACGAGCAGTACTTC. Amino acid sequence: CASSIGTVYEQYF. The chain has TRBV19 and TRBJ2-7; D may be TRBD1 (6 bases). V lost 1 base, J lost 3 bases, and 7 bases lay in between. Germline CDR1 is LNHDA and CDR2 is SQIVND (reference sequence). CDR3 length: 13 amino acids. The variable domain in full, with the rest retrieved from reference TRBV19 and TRBJ2-7, is DGGITQSPKYLFRKEGQNVTLSCEQNLNHDAMYWYRQDPGQGLRLIYYSQIVNDFQKGDIAEGYSVSREKKESFPLTVTSAQKNPTAFYLCASSIGTVYEQYFGPGTRLTVT.

This clone has just one count. This chain uses TRBV7-9 with TRBJ2-3; 10 bases are a match to TRBD2. The CDR3 extends over 19 amino acids. The germline gives CDR1 SEHNR, CDR2 FQNEAQ (reference sequence). With V trimmed by 1 base and J by 6 bases, 16 bases remained unmatched. The chain's CDR3 is CASSLGEVVTSGSVDTQYF. As DNA, the CDR3 is TGTGCCAGCAGCTTAGGGGAGGTGGTGACTAGCGGGTCGGTGGATACGCAGTATTTT.

V usage is TRBV6-5 and J usage is TRBJ2-7; perhaps TRBD2 as D (6 bases). This CDR3 region has 14 residues. The germline V gene has CDR1 MNHEY and CDR2 SVGAGI. V lost 6 bases to trimming and J lost 1 base, with 13 bases between them. CDR3 nucleotides: TGTGCCAGCAGGAGGGGAGGAAATTCCTACGAGCAGTACTTC. Translation gives CASRRGGNSYEQYF.

The genes are TRBV13 and TRBJ2-7, with 7 bases fitting TRBD1. The CDR3 has 15 amino acids. V dropped 5 bases and J dropped 2; count of bases not matched to a gene: 9. Per germline, CDR1 PRHDT and CDR2 FYEKMQ (reference sequence). The CDR3 coding sequence is TGTGCCAGCAGCACCGATTCCGACAGGGCCTACGAGCAGTACTTC. Encoded protein: CASSTDSDRAYEQYF.

The V gene is TRBV4-1, the J gene TRBJ2-1; 9 bases are a match to TRBD2. The ends lost 4 bases at V and 7 bases at J; junction bases unmatched: 20. The germline V gene encodes CDR1 MGHRA and CDR2 YSYEKL. The CDR3 totals 19 residues. The CDR3 sequence: CASSLSQSAGGTSLNEQFF. CDR3 sequence (DNA): TGCGCCAGCAGCCTAAGTCAGTCGGCGGGGGGGACCTCTTTGAATGAGCAGTTCTTC.

This chain connects TRBV27 to TRBJ1-1, with D possibly being TRBD1 (6 bases). This CDR3 is built from 16 residues. Trimming cost V 5 bases and J 3 bases, with 19 bases left between them. CDR1 MNHEY and CDR2 SMNVEV come from the germline V gene (reference sequence). The CDR3 reads CASSPRTRGADTEAFF. The CDR3 DNA sequence: TGTGCCAGCAGTCCCCGCACTCGGGGGGCAGACACTGAAGCTTTCTTT.

This chain links TRBV7-2 with TRBJ1-6; D is ambiguous. Germline CDR1 SGHTA, CDR2 FQGNSA. The ends were cut back, 2 bases at V and 5 bases at J, with 16 bases in the middle. The CDR3 consists of 17 residues. In nucleotides, the CDR3 is TGTGCCAGCAGCTTACGGTATTCCGGGGTGAATAATTCACCCCTCCACTTT. It yields the protein CASSLRYSGVNNSPLHF.

The CDR3 region is CASSPTGLGAFF. DNA for the CDR3: TGTGCCAGCAGCCCGACGGGTCTGGGAGCTTTCTTT. This chain links TRBV7-8 with TRBJ1-1; D is unresolved. There are 12 residues in the CDR3. Germline V gene lookup returns CDR1 SGHVS and CDR2 FQNEAQ. V lost 5 bases and J lost 10, with 14 bases in between.

The chain couples TRBV27 to TRBJ2-7; tentative D call: TRBD2 (5 bases). CDR3 length: 17 amino acids. CDR1 is MNHEY, CDR2 SMNVEV, per germline (reference sequence). The ends were cut back, 3 bases at V and 6 bases at J, with 24 bases in the middle. The CDR3 coding sequence is TGTGCCAGCAGTTTCGTGGGCAGCGGCCCAAGAAAGGGCGAGCAGTACTTC. Its translation is CASSFVGSGPRKGEQYF.